This T cell receptor beta chain stems from a study of post-analysis software for immune sequencing data. Across the whole study: In terms of disease course, relapsing-remitting, secondary progressive and progressive-relapsing multiple sclerosis were included.

General observations from the study: Elevated frequency relative to controls characterized roughly five TRBV segments in patients, TRBV5-6, TRBV5-1 and TRBV20-1 among them. There was significantly lower normalized Chao1 diversity in multiple sclerosis patients than in controls. Pronounced co-clustering by F measure was evident among identically batched samples.

TCR beta cDNA libraries included unique molecular identifiers. Hundreds of thousands of cDNA molecules were obtained from approximately 0.91 to 9.4 million T cells. TCRdb independently ran MiXCR on the PCR reads; one entry per CDR3 protein. The repertoire holds roughly 540,000 distinct CDR3 sequences, with around a third as singletons. As to this clonotype: Its antigen is unidentified.

The V gene lost 5 bases and the J gene lost 5 bases, with 20 bases spanning the gap. The CDR3 is 16 residues long. Germline CDR1 reads SGHAT; CDR2 reads FQNNGV. Sequenced: blood. This clonotype originated in a girl under 18 with multiple sclerosis. The J gene is TRBJ2-3, the V gene TRBV11-2, with D hard to call. The CDR3 loop is CASSPWVIVGGDTQYF. The CDR3 nucleotides are TGTGCCAGCAGCCCGTGGGTAATCGTGGGTGGAGATACGCAGTATTTT.